The present T cell receptor beta chain was sequenced within a study of T cell responses to AZD1222 COVID-19 vaccine. Looked up from germline, CDR1 is MRHNA and CDR2 is SNTAGT. The CDR3 contains 15 residues. V was shortened by 4 bases and J by 1 base, with 12 bases between the two germline ends. This clone was detected only a few times. Its antigen is still unknown. Study-wide results and caveats: The span of vaccine-associated CD4 TCRs extended across spike, with dominance at 160-218 and 743-854. Only a handful of AZD1222 recipients were seropositive at baseline. Repertoire sampling was restricted to post-peak T cell response timepoints.

Repertoires were generated with immunoSEQ multiplex PCR, while TCRdb's copy carries only in-frame clones and drops some. This table has 100,000 to 140,000 clones, under 95% appearing once. The source was peripheral blood, collected on day 0 of AZD1222 vaccination. The clonotype comes from an adult in good health. The V and J genes are TRBV6-4 and TRBJ2-3; maybe TRBD1 (6 bases). The CDR3 spells CASSALEGGTDTQYF. CDR3 nucleotide sequence: TGTGCCAGCAGTGCCTTAGAGGGGGGCACAGATACGCAGTATTTT.